This T cell receptor beta chain is from a study of T cells in Graves' hyperthyroidism and ophthalmopathy (dated by TCRdb to the late 2010s). As for the study more broadly: Peripheral blood samples were taken at initial diagnosis, before any treatment was given. To identify distinguishing TCR V-J signatures, a discovery cohort of about a hundred patients was used, comprising approximately 40 with Graves' ophthalmopathy and about 59 with stable Graves' hyperthyroidism. Prospective prediction of ophthalmopathy was tested in an independent validation cohort of 18 to 20 hyperthyroidism patients and 17 patients who later progressed to ophthalmopathy. The approximately 90 discovery patients were divided at random into training and test sets in a 7:3 ratio. In addition, the study compared T-cell repertoires in thyroid tissue and in blood from five to seven Graves' hyperthyroidism patients. After blood sampling, hyperthyroidism patients were treated with methimazole at a starting dose of 30 mg daily, and ophthalmopathy patients were treated with high-dose intravenous methylprednisolone. TCR Vbeta CDR3 sequencing of 135 peripheral blood samples (roughly 43 ophthalmopathy, about 74 hyperthyroidism and approximately 17 progressor patients) is reported in the paper.

The CDR3 has 16 amino acids, counting the end cysteine and phenylalanine. The retained sequence is limited to the CDR3, 48 bases, with the frame set at the first base. The germline V gene sets CDR1 to SGHTA and CDR2 to FQGNSA. The V end loses 5 bases and the J end loses 9 bases, and a stretch of 23 bases separates them. Ophthalmopathy patients had moderately to severely active disease, Clinical Activity Score of at least 3, NOSPECS grade of at least 4, and duration under 3 months. Exclusion was applied to patients with uncontrolled infections, other autoimmune diseases, pregnancy or lactation. Diagnoses were established on the basis of clinical symptoms, serum thyroxine and TRAb, thyroid ultrasound, and orbital computed tomography. PBMCs were separated from over 9 ml of fresh peripheral blood using Ficoll-Paque density gradient centrifugation. Trizol reagent was used to extract total RNA, and RNA quality was then checked on an Agilent 2100 Bioanalyzer.

The TCR beta CDR3 regions were amplified from RNA transcripts. The TCR CDR3 was subjected to a first round of RT-PCR using the HTBI primer set and the Qiagen OneStep RT-PCR kit. Libraries were constructed in a second round of multiplex PCR, after which size selection and purification were performed. Paired-end sequencing of the libraries was performed with 100 bp reads on an Illumina HiSeq2000. In the original analysis: SOAPnuke was used to process the raw data, throwing out any read that contained adapters or uncalled bases, had a mean Phred below 15, or lacked an exact constant-primer or identifier match. COPE v1.2.5 was used to merge high-quality paired reads, and clonotypes were defined as unique nucleotide sequences. MiTCR v1.1 was used to align the clonotypes against IMGT TRBV, TRBD and TRBJ reference segments. The analysis included only V-J combinations with a frequency above 0.0001, which together covered more than 98% of the repertoires. A TCS score was defined as the ratio of F50 (clonal expansion) to E x V (chaos), with BLOSUM62-based TCRdist applied between CDR3 peptides within each V-J. Welch's t-statistics and random forest reduced 514 V-J features to 13, which were used in a naive Bayes classifier (R e1071). The raw public reads went through TCRdb reprocessing: fastp at Q25, MiXCR clone calling, in-frame beta chains kept. Each entry merges the rows of one CDR3 protein and shows their most common DNA and genes. In this record, the V and J calls reflect TCRdb's handling and not the investigators' own analysis. Across this sample there are a few hundred thousand distinct CDR3 sequences, with approximately 13% seen only once. The top ten hold approximately 35% of the sample.

A remark on this clonotype: The specificity of this receptor is unknown. Base qualities are not recorded, but no much larger clone differs from it by a single base.

What the study reported, not specific to this receptor: In validation, progression to ophthalmopathy was predicted by the model with 70.59% sensitivity and just over 72% specificity, a median of around 5.9 months before onset. Sample size was not statistically predetermined, and blinding of investigators to group allocation was not performed. Most expanded thyroid clonotypes (frequency above 0.001) were also detected in blood, suggesting blood repertoires may reflect thyroid immune responses. Ophthalmopathy was separated from stable hyperthyroidism by a 13 V-J signature model, with around 90% sensitivity and roughly 84% specificity obtained in cross-validation and 80%/75% obtained in testing.

Sequences were obtained from blood. This TCR was recovered from a woman in her thirties or forties with Graves' ophthalmopathy. This receptor chain uses TRBV7-2 and TRBJ1-5; the best D guess is TRBD1, with 6 bases matching. The DNA is as follows: TGTGCCAGCAGCCCGTCCTGGGGGGCTGAAATCACGCCCCAGCATTTT. Its coded protein is CASSPSWGAEITPQHF.